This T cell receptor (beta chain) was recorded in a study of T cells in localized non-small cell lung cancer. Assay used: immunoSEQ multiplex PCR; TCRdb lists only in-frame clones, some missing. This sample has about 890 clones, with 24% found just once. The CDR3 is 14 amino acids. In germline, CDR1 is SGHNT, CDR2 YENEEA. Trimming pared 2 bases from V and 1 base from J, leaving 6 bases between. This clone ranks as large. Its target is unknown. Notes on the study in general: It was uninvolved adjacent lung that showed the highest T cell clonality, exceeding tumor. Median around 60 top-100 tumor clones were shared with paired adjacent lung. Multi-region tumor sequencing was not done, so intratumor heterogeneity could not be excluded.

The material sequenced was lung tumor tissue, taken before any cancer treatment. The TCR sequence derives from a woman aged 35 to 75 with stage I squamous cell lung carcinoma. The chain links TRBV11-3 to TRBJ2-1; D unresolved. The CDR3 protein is CASSLSASYNEQFF. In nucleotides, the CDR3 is TGTGCCAGCAGCTTATCAGCGTCCTACAATGAGCAGTTCTTC.